This T cell receptor (beta chain) appears in the sequencing data of a study of blood T cell repertoires in COVID-19. Original processing methods: Using reference gene primer amplification, nucleated cell counts were estimated. Repertoires were generated with immunoSEQ multiplex PCR, while TCRdb's copy carries only in-frame clones and drops some. V and J calls and clone size are given by that table; D and trimming were obtained from the DNA. The data show around 28,000 clones, approximately 83% seen once. CDR1 and CDR2 from the germline V gene are SGHDT and YYEEEE. The CDR3 sequence is 16 residues long. V was pared by 4 bases and J by 6 bases, with 20 bases between.

The chain uses TRBV5-6 and TRBJ1-5; weak D call: TRBD1 (5 bases). The clonotype was recovered from an elderly woman with COVID-19, enrolled during active disease. The sample taken for sequencing was peripheral blood. DNA of the CDR3: TGTGCCAGCAGCCCCATGGGCAGGGAGGAAGTTCAGCCCCAGCATTTT. Its protein is CASSPMGREEVQPQHF.